A selection of T cell receptor beta chains follows, all from one sample in a study of shared clonotypes between healthy human individuals. Generated by immunoSEQ multiplex PCR, the TCRdb table keeps only in-frame clones and is missing some. This table holds about 640,000 clones, about three quarters found once. Sequencing used memory CD4+ T cells sorted from blood. These receptors were collected from a woman aged 30 to 39 in good health. Both conserved end residues are part of each CDR3. The D gene is left open where the match is weak. A row's size may be missing; if present it is once, few, many or a size class.

d_call: NA
j_call: TRBJ2-1
clone_size: NA
v_call: TRBV27
cdr3_aa: CASSLIPPFNEQFF
cdr3_nt: TGTGCCAGCAGTTTAATCCCTCCATTCAATGAGCAGTTCTTC

d_call: NA
j_call: TRBJ1-3
clone_size: NA
v_call: TRBV10-3
cdr3_aa: CAISDVRENTIYF
cdr3_nt: TGTGCCATCAGTGATGTCAGGGAAAACACCATATATTTT

d_call: NA
j_call: TRBJ1-2
clone_size: NA
v_call: TRBV5-1
cdr3_aa: CASSLVRAGEVFDGYTF
cdr3_nt: TGCGCCAGCAGCTTGGTTCGGGCGGGGGAAGTTTTTGATGGCTACACCTTC

d_call: NA
j_call: TRBJ1-2
clone_size: NA
v_call: TRBV29-1
cdr3_aa: CSVAYVRGGYTF
cdr3_nt: TGCAGCGTTGCTTACGTCAGAGGTGGCTACACCTTC

d_call: TRBD1
j_call: TRBJ1-1
clone_size: NA
v_call: TRBV7-9
cdr3_aa: CASSRNPGGYGEAFF
cdr3_nt: TGTGCCAGCAGCCGAAATCCAGGGGGCTACGGTGAAGCTTTCTTT

d_call: TRBD1
j_call: TRBJ2-3
clone_size: NA
v_call: TRBV5-1
cdr3_aa: CASSWGQDLTDTQYF
cdr3_nt: TGCGCCAGCAGCTGGGGACAGGACCTCACAGATACGCAGTATTTT

d_call: NA
j_call: TRBJ2-7
clone_size: NA
v_call: TRBV5-4
cdr3_aa: CASSLAGVYEQYF
cdr3_nt: TGTGCCAGCAGCTTGGCCGGGGTCTACGAGCAGTACTTC

d_call: NA
j_call: TRBJ1-1
clone_size: NA
v_call: TRBV27
cdr3_aa: CASSSYREAFF
cdr3_nt: TGTGCCAGCAGCTCTTACAGGGAAGCTTTCTTT

d_call: TRBD2
j_call: TRBJ2-7
clone_size: NA
v_call: TRBV7-2
cdr3_aa: CASSSYLAGGYEQYF
cdr3_nt: TGTGCCAGCAGCTCCTACTTAGCGGGAGGCTACGAGCAGTACTTC

d_call: TRBD2
j_call: TRBJ2-1
clone_size: NA
v_call: TRBV6-1
cdr3_aa: CASSVAGEYNEQFF
cdr3_nt: TGTGCCAGCAGTGTAGCGGGAGAATACAATGAGCAGTTCTTC

d_call: NA
j_call: TRBJ1-3
clone_size: NA
v_call: TRBV28
cdr3_aa: CASSPGWAVGNTIYF
cdr3_nt: TGTGCCAGCAGTCCCGGGTGGGCCGTTGGAAACACCATATATTTT

d_call: TRBD1
j_call: TRBJ1-4
clone_size: NA
v_call: TRBV7-2
cdr3_aa: CASSPETGNEKLFF
cdr3_nt: TGTGCCAGCAGCCCCGAGACAGGGAATGAAAAACTGTTTTTT

d_call: NA
j_call: TRBJ1-2
clone_size: NA
v_call: TRBV20-1
cdr3_aa: CSASRDVGYTF
cdr3_nt: TGCAGTGCTAGCAGGGACGTGGGCTACACCTTC

d_call: NA
j_call: TRBJ1-2
clone_size: once
v_call: TRBV7-8
cdr3_aa: CASRPNRGDPNYGYTF
cdr3_nt: TGTGCCAGCAGACCAAACCGCGGGGATCCTAACTATGGCTACACCTTC

d_call: NA
j_call: TRBJ2-3
clone_size: NA
v_call: TRBV20-1
cdr3_aa: CSATHHPPQYF
cdr3_nt: TGCAGTGCTACCCATCATCCCCCGCAGTATTTT

d_call: TRBD2
j_call: TRBJ2-1
clone_size: once
v_call: TRBV7-8
cdr3_aa: CASSLALAGGNEQFF
cdr3_nt: TGTGCCAGCAGCTTAGCGCTAGCGGGAGGGAATGAGCAGTTCTTC

d_call: NA
j_call: TRBJ2-7
clone_size: NA
v_call: TRBV5-1
cdr3_aa: CASSGQGNWEQYF
cdr3_nt: TGCGCCAGCAGCGGCCAGGGGAATTGGGAGCAGTACTTC

d_call: NA
j_call: TRBJ2-7
clone_size: many
v_call: TRBV28
cdr3_aa: CASSEVEQYF
cdr3_nt: TGTGCCAGTTCGGAGGTCGAGCAGTACTTC

d_call: NA
j_call: TRBJ1-5
clone_size: NA
v_call: TRBV11-2
cdr3_aa: CASSLTLGQPQHF
cdr3_nt: TGTGCCAGCAGCTTAACCCTCGGCCAGCCCCAGCATTTT

d_call: NA
j_call: TRBJ2-1
clone_size: NA
v_call: TRBV7-3
cdr3_aa: CASSLTFRGDNEQFF
cdr3_nt: TGTGCCAGCAGCTTAACGTTTAGGGGGGACAATGAGCAGTTCTTC

d_call: NA
j_call: TRBJ1-2
clone_size: NA
v_call: TRBV6-6
cdr3_aa: CASRKDGTNYGYTF
cdr3_nt: TGTGCCAGCAGAAAAGACGGAACTAACTATGGCTACACCTTC

d_call: NA
j_call: TRBJ1-1
clone_size: NA
v_call: TRBV2
cdr3_aa: CASRGTIPNTEAFF
cdr3_nt: TGTGCCAGCAGGGGTACGATCCCGAACACTGAAGCTTTCTTT

d_call: TRBD1
j_call: TRBJ2-6
clone_size: NA
v_call: TRBV14
cdr3_aa: CASSWGTGLSSGANVLTF
cdr3_nt: TGTGCCAGCAGCTGGGGGACAGGGCTCAGCTCTGGGGCCAACGTCCTGACTTTC

d_call: TRBD2
j_call: TRBJ2-7
clone_size: few
v_call: TRBV2
cdr3_aa: CASSEQLAGVDRQYF
cdr3_nt: TGTGCCAGCAGTGAACAACTAGCGGGAGTTGATCGGCAGTACTTC

d_call: NA
j_call: TRBJ2-7
clone_size: NA
v_call: TRBV10-3
cdr3_aa: CAISEMEGARYEQYF
cdr3_nt: TGTGCCATCAGTGAGATGGAGGGGGCGCGGTACGAGCAGTACTTC

d_call: NA
j_call: TRBJ1-2
clone_size: NA
v_call: TRBV5-1
cdr3_aa: CASSSPGLYGYTF
cdr3_nt: TGCGCCAGCAGTTCGCCGGGGCTCTATGGCTACACCTTC

d_call: NA
j_call: TRBJ2-1
clone_size: NA
v_call: TRBV6-5
cdr3_aa: CASSSMLARYNEQFF
cdr3_nt: TGTGCCAGCAGTTCTATGTTAGCGAGATACAATGAGCAGTTCTTC

d_call: NA
j_call: TRBJ2-3
clone_size: NA
v_call: TRBV5-1
cdr3_aa: CASSLGASTDTQYF
cdr3_nt: TGCGCCAGCAGCTTGGGTGCTAGCACAGATACGCAGTATTTT

d_call: NA
j_call: TRBJ2-7
clone_size: medium-sized
v_call: TRBV11-2
cdr3_aa: CASSLGTLPWGEQYF
cdr3_nt: TGTGCCAGCAGCTTAGGGACACTCCCTTGGGGCGAGCAGTACTTC

d_call: NA
j_call: TRBJ2-6
clone_size: NA
v_call: TRBV6-5
cdr3_aa: CASTLNAGANVLTF
cdr3_nt: TGTGCCAGCACACTGAATGCCGGGGCCAACGTCCTGACTTTC

d_call: TRBD1
j_call: TRBJ2-3
clone_size: NA
v_call: TRBV28
cdr3_aa: CASSLSGTGGRDTQYF
cdr3_nt: TGTGCCAGCAGCCTGTCCGGGACAGGGGGCAGAGATACGCAGTATTTT

d_call: NA
j_call: TRBJ2-5
clone_size: NA
v_call: TRBV10-3
cdr3_aa: CAISDYQETQYF
cdr3_nt: TGTGCCATCAGTGACTATCAAGAGACCCAGTACTTC

d_call: TRBD2
j_call: TRBJ2-1
clone_size: many
v_call: TRBV27
cdr3_aa: CASSSGTSGRRDEQFF
cdr3_nt: TGTGCCAGCAGTTCAGGGACTAGCGGGAGGAGGGATGAGCAGTTCTTC

d_call: NA
j_call: TRBJ1-5
clone_size: NA
v_call: TRBV18
cdr3_aa: CASSQGNSNQPQHF
cdr3_nt: TGTGCCAGCTCACAGGGGAATAGCAATCAGCCCCAGCATTTT